This TCR beta chain was sequenced in a study of T-cell memory formation after mild COVID-19. General study points: Researchers found some responding clones in pre-infection memory, a sign that cross-reactive memory joined. Of the contracting clones, CD4+ ones lay mainly in CM and EM, and CD8+ ones in EMRA. SARS-CoV-2 specificity was not confirmed for second-wave clones peaking on day 37.

Via MiXCR, TCRdb re-called the 5' RACE reads, giving one row per CDR3 protein. The sample yields approximately 28,000 distinct CDR3 sequences, more than 10% seen once. V was trimmed by 7 bases and J by 3 bases, leaving 18 bases between them. The CDR3 runs to 15 residues. Germline V lookup: CDR1 SGDLS, CDR2 YYNGEE. At least ten counts were recorded for this clonotype. Its antigen is as yet unknown. Material for sequencing was PBMCs or a T cell subset sorted from them (not recorded which). This sequence was found in an adult woman who had mild COVID-19 (a few samples of this study predate the infection). Cell type and time point are not known. This chain connects TRBV9 to TRBJ2-3, with D possibly being TRBD2 (5 bases). The CDR3 region has the DNA TGTGCCAGCTCCTCCTCGGGTAGCGCGACAGATACGCAGTATTTT. Its translation is CASSSSGSATDTQYF.